The 23 T cell receptor beta chains below all came from one sample that was sequenced in a study of T-cell reconstitution after alpha-beta-depleted transplantation in children. Unique molecular identifiers were incorporated during preparation of the TCRbeta library. TCRdb used MiXCR to reprocess the PCR reads, holding one entry per CDR3 protein. The sample yields approximately 270,000 distinct CDR3 sequences, 20% to 30% seen once. The material was PBMCs, mostly from graft donor cells, obtained 360 days after TCRalphabeta/CD19-depleted stem cell transplant. The receptors originated from a female patient under 10 years old who had a stem cell transplant for congenital amegakaryocytic thrombocytopenia, so the T cells may come from the graft donor.

The table lists this clonotype with a few counts. DNA of the CDR3: TGCGCCAGCAGCTTCGGCGGACGGACTAATTCACCCCTCCACTTT. It is translated as CASSFGGRTNSPLHF. The V and J genes are TRBV5-1 and TRBJ1-6; D is uncertain. Trimming took off 2 bases at V and 6 bases at J, with 12 bases between the two ends. CDR1 is SGHRS, CDR2 YFSETQ, per germline. CDR3 length equals 15 residues. Supplemented by reference TRBV5-1 and TRBJ1-6, the full variable domain reads KAGVTQTPRYLIKTRGQQVTLSCSPISGHRSVSWYQQTPGQGLQFLFEYFSETQRNKGNFPGRFSGRQFSNSRSEMNVSTLELGDSALYLCASSFGGRTNSPLHFGNGTRLTVT.

The V gene is TRBV28, the J gene TRBJ2-3; D is tentatively TRBD1 or TRBD2 (6 bases each). From germline, CDR1 is MDHEN and CDR2 SYDVKM. This CDR3 contains 13 residues. This CDR3 is CAVNVGGADTQYF. The CDR3 coding sequence is TGTGCTGTTAATGTGGGGGGCGCAGATACGCAGTATTTT.

This clonotype was counted only a few times. The gene calls are TRBV28 and TRBJ1-5; possibly TRBD1 for D (5 bases). V dropped 4 bases and J dropped 3 bases, with 16 bases sitting between them. The CDR3 loop spans 16 amino acids. From germline, CDR1 is MDHEN and CDR2 SYDVKM. CDR3 region: CASSWRGLEFNQPQHF. The DNA for the CDR3 is TGTGCCAGCAGTTGGAGGGGATTGGAGTTCAATCAGCCCCAGCATTTT.

The rearrangement uses TRBV5-1 and TRBJ1-1, with D unclear. CDR3 length equals 17 residues. Trimming took 4 bases from V and 1 from J, leaving 20 bases between them. Per germline, CDR1 SGHRS and CDR2 YFSETQ. The CDR3 loop reads CASSRRSAHSGNTEAFF. Here the CDR3 DNA reads TGCGCCAGCAGCAGACGATCAGCCCATTCGGGGAACACTGAAGCTTTCTTT.

This clonotype was detected only a few times. The V call is TRBV4-1, the J call TRBJ1-1, with 7 bases matching TRBD1. The germline V gene encodes CDR1 MGHRA and CDR2 YSYEKL. With V trimmed by 5 bases and J by 7 bases, 13 bases remained unmatched. The CDR3 length is 15 residues. CDR3 region: CASSLIRTGVFEAFF. CDR3 coding DNA: TGCGCCAGCAGCTTAATCCGGACAGGCGTATTTGAAGCTTTCTTT.

This clonotype was detected ten times or more. The J gene is TRBJ2-5, the V gene TRBV28; D uncertain. The CDR3 spans 13 residues. The V gene lost 6 bases and the J gene lost 7 bases, with 15 bases spanning the gap. Germline CDR1 is MDHEN and CDR2 is SYDVKM. CDR3 nucleotides: TGTGCCAGCAGGAGTCGGTTCGACCCGACCCAGTACTTC. This gives the protein CASRSRFDPTQYF.

The chain recombines TRBV12-3 or TRBV12-4 with TRBJ1-6; 8 bases align to TRBD1. The CDR3 is 14 amino acids. With 3 bases clipped from V and 9 bases from J, the junction kept 4 bases outside the gene matches. The CDR3 protein is CASSLDRAASPLHF. The CDR3 DNA sequence: TGTGCCAGCAGTTTGGACAGGGCGGCTTCACCCCTCCACTTT.

This chain uses TRBV6-1 with TRBJ1-2; 8 bases are a match to TRBD1. Germline values: CDR1 MNHNS, CDR2 SASEGT. This CDR3 has 14 residues. The V and J ends lost 7 bases and 4 bases, in that order; junction bases with no gene match: 8. CDR3 in amino acids: CASTLQGGPYGYTF. DNA of the CDR3: TGTGCCAGCACATTACAGGGGGGCCCCTATGGCTACACCTTC.

This chain links TRBV10-1 with TRBJ1-5; 7 bases are shared with TRBD1. CDR3 length: 18 amino acids. CDR1 is WNHNN and CDR2 is SYGVQD in the germline V gene (reference sequence). After removal of 10 bases from V and 0 bases from J, the junction contained 18 bases not matched to a gene. Here the CDR3 reads CAIKGTGVVTYSNQPQHF. DNA for the CDR3: TGCGCCATCAAGGGTACAGGGGTCGTTACATATAGCAATCAGCCCCAGCATTTT.

The chain recombines TRBV3-1 with TRBJ2-2; 9 bases line up with TRBD2. CDR1 LGHDT and CDR2 YNNKEL come from the germline V gene (reference sequence). V lost 2 bases to trimming and J lost 13 bases; unmatched junction nucleotides: 14. This CDR3 is built from 16 residues. CDR3 bases: TGTGCCAGCAGCCAAAGGGGGAAGCGGGAGGAAAATCGGCTGTTTTTT. Its translation: CASSQRGKREENRLFF.

Only one count was recorded for this clonotype. The chain joins TRBV10-3 to TRBJ1-1; tentatively, D is TRBD1 (5 bases). Germline CDR1 ENHRY, CDR2 SYGVKD. With 1 base removed from V and 1 base from J, the gap between germline ends came to 10 bases. The CDR3 sequence is 15 residues long. The CDR3 region has the DNA TGTGCCATCAGTGAGTATAGTGGGGCGAACACTGAAGCTTTCTTT. This translates into CAISEYSGANTEAFF.

This clonotype has more than one count but fewer than ten. The chain combines TRBV20-1 with TRBJ1-6, with 7 positions matching TRBD1. The CDR3 runs 14 residues. Germline loops: CDR1 DFQATT, CDR2 SNEGSKA (reference sequence). V lost 6 bases to trimming and J lost 3 bases; unmatched junction nucleotides: 5. The CDR3 DNA reads TGCAGTGCAGGGACAGACCACTATAATTCACCCCTCCACTTT. It specifies CSAGTDHYNSPLHF.

The chain joins TRBV5-1 to TRBJ1-1; D is unclear. Germline V gene lookup returns CDR1 SGHRS and CDR2 YFSETQ. The V end was cut by 0 bases, the J end by 2 bases, with 11 bases between. This CDR3 contains 15 residues. As DNA, the CDR3 is TGCGCCAGCAGCTTGGTCCCCAGTTTTAACACTGAAGCTTTCTTT. Its translation is CASSLVPSFNTEAFF.

The chain joins TRBV25-1 to TRBJ2-2, with a weak D call TRBD2 (5 bases). This CDR3 comprises 12 residues. Per the germline V gene, CDR1 is MGHDK and CDR2 is SYGVNS. Between the trimmed V and J ends, which lost 4 bases and 6 bases, there was a span of 6 bases. The CDR3 protein is CASSGGPGELFF. The CDR3 DNA sequence: TGTGCCAGCAGTGGAGGGCCCGGGGAGCTGTTTTTT.

The sample holds a few counts of this clonotype. The chain is built from TRBV12-3 or TRBV12-4 and TRBJ2-5, with 8 bases aligning to TRBD2. V shed 6 bases and J 4 bases; nucleotides not matched to a gene: 10. There are 15 residues in the CDR3. The CDR3 here is CASSPSSGRLETQYF. CDR3 in DNA: TGTGCCAGCAGCCCTTCTAGCGGGCGGTTAGAGACCCAGTACTTC.

The rearrangement links TRBV23-1 to TRBJ2-7, with D maybe TRBD1 (6 bases). TRBV23-1 is identified as an open reading frame with a role that is uncertain. The V end lost 4 bases, the J end lost 0 bases, and 16 bases lay between the germline ends. There are 16 residues in the CDR3. CDR3 bases: TGCGCCAGCAGTCCACCTACAGGGTCAAGCTCCTACGAGCAGTACTTC. Its translation is CASSPPTGSSSYEQYF.

The chain recombines TRBV24-1 with TRBJ2-5, with 7 bases identical to TRBD2. V lost 5 bases and J lost 1; bases outside the gene matches: 9. The CDR3 is 16 residues long. Germline loops: CDR1 KGHDR, CDR2 SFDVKD. The CDR3 is CATSGRGGPSQETQYF. For the CDR3, the DNA is TGTGCCACCAGTGGTCGGGGAGGGCCGTCCCAAGAGACCCAGTACTTC.

The chain joins TRBV6-1 to TRBJ2-3, with 7 bases aligning to TRBD2. Trimming at V came to 6 bases and at J to 4 bases, leaving 7 bases not matched to a gene. Per germline, CDR1 MNHNS and CDR2 SASEGT. The CDR3 has 14 amino acids. For the CDR3, the DNA is TGTGCCAGCAGCGGACTAGGAGGGGCAGATACGCAGTATTTT. Its protein is CASSGLGGADTQYF.

CDR3 coding DNA: TGTGCCAGCAGCTTAGTGGGACAGATCACTGAAGCTTTCTTT. This sequence encodes CASSLVGQITEAFF. The gene calls are TRBV7-2 and TRBJ1-1; 7 nucleotides line up with TRBD1. CDR1 is SGHTA and CDR2 is FQGNSA in the germline V gene. After removal of 1 base from V and 4 bases from J, the junction contained 3 bases not matched to a gene. CDR3 length: 14 amino acids.

This clonotype was seen a few times. The chain is built from TRBV4-3 and TRBJ2-7; D is perhaps TRBD2 (6 bases). CDR3 length: 14 residues. Germline-derived CDR1 and CDR2 are LGHNA and YSLEER. Trimming pared 1 base from V and 5 bases from J, leaving 12 bases between. CDR3 region: CASSQVVREHEQYF. Written as DNA, the CDR3 is TGCGCCAGCAGCCAAGTGGTTCGGGAGCACGAGCAGTACTTC.

This chain connects TRBV7-6 to TRBJ2-7, with 9 bases matching TRBD2. Germline V CDR1 and CDR2: SGHVS, FNYEAQ. The CDR3 length is 18 residues. The ends lost 1 base at V and 4 bases at J; junction bases unmatched: 14. The CDR3 region is CASSLGLSGSTGSYEQYF. CDR3 coding DNA: TGTGCCAGCAGCTTAGGTCTTAGCGGGAGCACGGGATCTTACGAGCAGTACTTC.

This clonotype was recorded a few times. The J gene is TRBJ1-2, the V gene TRBV7-2, with TRBD1 identical over 7 bases. The ends lost 5 bases at V and 3 bases at J; junction bases unmatched: 3. Germline-derived CDR1 and CDR2 are SGHTA and FQGNSA. CDR3 length equals 13 residues. CDR3 bases: TGTGCCAGCAGCCCGGGACAGTACTATGGCTACACCTTC. It yields the protein CASSPGQYYGYTF.

This clonotype was observed a few times. The rearrangement links TRBV7-9 to TRBJ2-3; 7 bases fit TRBD2. From germline, CDR1 is SEHNR and CDR2 FQNEAQ (reference sequence). There are 16 residues in the CDR3. V was clipped by 1 base and J by 0 bases; unmatched bases: 4. CDR3 loop: CASSLGLAESTDTQYF. The CDR3 region has the DNA TGTGCCAGCAGCTTAGGGCTAGCGGAGAGCACAGATACGCAGTATTTT.